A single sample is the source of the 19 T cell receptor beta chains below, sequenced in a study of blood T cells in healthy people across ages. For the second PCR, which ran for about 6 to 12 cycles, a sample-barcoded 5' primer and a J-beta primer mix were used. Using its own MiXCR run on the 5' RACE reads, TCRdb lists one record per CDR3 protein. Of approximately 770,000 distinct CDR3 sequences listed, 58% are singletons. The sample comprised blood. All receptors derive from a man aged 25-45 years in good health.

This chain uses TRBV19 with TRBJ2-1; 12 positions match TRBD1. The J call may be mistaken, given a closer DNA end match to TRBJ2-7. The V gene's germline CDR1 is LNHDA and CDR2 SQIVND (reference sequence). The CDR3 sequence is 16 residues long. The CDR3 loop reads CASSMSGTGGIYEQYF. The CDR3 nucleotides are TGTGCCAGTAGTATGTCCGGGACAGGGGGCATCTACGAGCAGTACTTC.

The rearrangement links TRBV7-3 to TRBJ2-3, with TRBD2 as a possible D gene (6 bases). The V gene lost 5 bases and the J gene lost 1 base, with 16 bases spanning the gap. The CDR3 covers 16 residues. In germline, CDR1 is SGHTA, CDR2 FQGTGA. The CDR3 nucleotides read TGTGCCAGCAGCCTCCTCGGGGGTCGCGGCACAGATACGCAGTATTTT. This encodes CASSLLGGRGTDTQYF.

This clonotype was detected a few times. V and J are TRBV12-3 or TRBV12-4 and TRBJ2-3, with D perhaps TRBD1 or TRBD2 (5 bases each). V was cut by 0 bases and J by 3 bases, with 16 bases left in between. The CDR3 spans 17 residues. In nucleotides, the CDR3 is TGTGCCAGCAGTTTAGCCCATGGGGGAGTCCAAACAGATACGCAGTATTTT. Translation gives CASSLAHGGVQTDTQYF.

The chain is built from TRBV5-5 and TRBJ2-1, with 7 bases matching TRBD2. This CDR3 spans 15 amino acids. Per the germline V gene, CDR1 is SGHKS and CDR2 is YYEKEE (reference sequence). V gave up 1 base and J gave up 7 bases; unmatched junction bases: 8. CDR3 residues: CASSLRRGVGNEQFF. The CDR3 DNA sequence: TGTGCCAGCAGCTTGAGACGGGGGGTAGGGAATGAGCAGTTCTTC. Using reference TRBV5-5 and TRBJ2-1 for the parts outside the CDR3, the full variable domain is DAGVTQSPTHLIKTRGQQVTLRCSPISGHKSVSWYQQVLGQGPQFIFQYYEKEERGRGNFPDRFSARQFPNYSSELNVNALLLGDSALYLCASSLRRGVGNEQFFGPGTRLTVL.

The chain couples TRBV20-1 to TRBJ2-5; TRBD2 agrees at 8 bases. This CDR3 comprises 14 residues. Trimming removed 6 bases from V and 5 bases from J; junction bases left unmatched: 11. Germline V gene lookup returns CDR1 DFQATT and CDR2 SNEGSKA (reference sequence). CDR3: CSAPLAGGLETQYF. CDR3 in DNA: TGCAGTGCCCCCTTGGCGGGAGGTCTTGAGACCCAGTACTTC.

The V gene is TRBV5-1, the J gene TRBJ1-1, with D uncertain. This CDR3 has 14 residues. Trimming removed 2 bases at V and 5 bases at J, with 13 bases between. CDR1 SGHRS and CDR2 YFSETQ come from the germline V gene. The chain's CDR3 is CASSFNGERTEAFF. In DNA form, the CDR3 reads TGCGCCAGCAGCTTTAATGGGGAGAGGACTGAAGCTTTCTTT.

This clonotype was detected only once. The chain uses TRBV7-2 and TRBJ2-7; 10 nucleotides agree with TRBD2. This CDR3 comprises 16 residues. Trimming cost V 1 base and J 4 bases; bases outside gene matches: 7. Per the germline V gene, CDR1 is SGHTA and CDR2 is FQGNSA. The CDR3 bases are TGTGCCAGCAGCTTAGGGGCTAGCGGGAGTGGGTACGAGCAGTACTTC. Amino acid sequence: CASSLGASGSGYEQYF.

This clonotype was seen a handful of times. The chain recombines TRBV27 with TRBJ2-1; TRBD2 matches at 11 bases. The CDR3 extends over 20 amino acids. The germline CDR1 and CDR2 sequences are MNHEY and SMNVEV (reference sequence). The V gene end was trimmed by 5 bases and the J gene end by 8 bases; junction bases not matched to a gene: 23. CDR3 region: CASSLILPQHSGGARDEQFF. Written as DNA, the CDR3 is TGTGCCAGCAGTCTCATATTACCCCAGCATAGCGGGGGGGCCAGAGATGAGCAGTTCTTC.

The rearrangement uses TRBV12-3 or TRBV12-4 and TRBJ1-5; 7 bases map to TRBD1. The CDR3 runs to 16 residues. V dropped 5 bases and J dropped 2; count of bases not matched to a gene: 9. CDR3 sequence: CASSLPTGRGNQPQHF. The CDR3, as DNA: TGTGCCAGCAGTCTCCCGACAGGGCGCGGCAATCAGCCCCAGCATTTT.

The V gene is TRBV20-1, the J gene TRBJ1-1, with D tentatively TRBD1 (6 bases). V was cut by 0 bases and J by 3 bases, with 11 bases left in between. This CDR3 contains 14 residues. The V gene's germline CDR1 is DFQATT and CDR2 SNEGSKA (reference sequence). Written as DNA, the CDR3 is TGCAGTGCTAGAGATGGGGGCAGGGACACTGAAGCTTTCTTT. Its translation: CSARDGGRDTEAFF.

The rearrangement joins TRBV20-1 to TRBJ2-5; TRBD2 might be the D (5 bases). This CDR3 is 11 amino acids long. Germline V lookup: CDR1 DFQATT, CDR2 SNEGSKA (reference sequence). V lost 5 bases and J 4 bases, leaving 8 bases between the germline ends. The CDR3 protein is CSALARETQYF. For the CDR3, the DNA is TGCAGTGCTCTAGCCCGAGAGACCCAGTACTTC.

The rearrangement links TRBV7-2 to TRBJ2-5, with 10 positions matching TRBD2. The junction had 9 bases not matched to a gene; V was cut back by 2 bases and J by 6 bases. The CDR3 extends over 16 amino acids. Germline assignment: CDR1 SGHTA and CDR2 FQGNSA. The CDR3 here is CASSLRQRGGTQTQYF. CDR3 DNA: TGTGCCAGCAGCTTACGGCAGCGGGGGGGAACGCAGACCCAGTACTTC.

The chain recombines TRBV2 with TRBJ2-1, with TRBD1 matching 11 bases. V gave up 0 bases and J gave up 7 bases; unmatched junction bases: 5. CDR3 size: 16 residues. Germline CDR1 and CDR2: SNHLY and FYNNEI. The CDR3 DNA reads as TGTGCCAGCAGTGAAGCAAGGACAGGGGGCATAAATGAGCAGTTCTTC. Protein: CASSEARTGGINEQFF.

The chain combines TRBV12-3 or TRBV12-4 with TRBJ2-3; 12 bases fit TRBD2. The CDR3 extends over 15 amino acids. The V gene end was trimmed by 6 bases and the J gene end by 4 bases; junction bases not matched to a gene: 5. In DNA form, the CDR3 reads TGTGCCAGCAGGAGACTAGCGGGAGTCGCAGATACGCAGTATTTT. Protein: CASRRLAGVADTQYF.

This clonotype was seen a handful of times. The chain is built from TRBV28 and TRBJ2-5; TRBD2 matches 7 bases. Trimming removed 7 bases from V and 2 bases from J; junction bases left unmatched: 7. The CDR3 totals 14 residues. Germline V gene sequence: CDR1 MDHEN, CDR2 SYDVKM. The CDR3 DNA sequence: TGTGCCAGCACGGGGGGAGCGATTCAAGAGACCCAGTACTTC. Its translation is CASTGGAIQETQYF.

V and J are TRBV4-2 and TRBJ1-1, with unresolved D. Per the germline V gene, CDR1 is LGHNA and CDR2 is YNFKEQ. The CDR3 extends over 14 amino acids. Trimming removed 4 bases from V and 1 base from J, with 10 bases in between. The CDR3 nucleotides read TGTGCCAGCAGCCGGGCGGATAGGAACACTGAAGCTTTCTTT. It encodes CASSRADRNTEAFF.

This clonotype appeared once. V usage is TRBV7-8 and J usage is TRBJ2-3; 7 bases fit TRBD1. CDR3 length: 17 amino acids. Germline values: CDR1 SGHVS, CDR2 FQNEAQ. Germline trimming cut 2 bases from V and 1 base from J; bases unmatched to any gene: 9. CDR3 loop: CASSLPRQGNGTDTQYF. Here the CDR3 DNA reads TGTGCCAGCAGCTTACCCAGACAGGGAAATGGCACAGATACGCAGTATTTT.

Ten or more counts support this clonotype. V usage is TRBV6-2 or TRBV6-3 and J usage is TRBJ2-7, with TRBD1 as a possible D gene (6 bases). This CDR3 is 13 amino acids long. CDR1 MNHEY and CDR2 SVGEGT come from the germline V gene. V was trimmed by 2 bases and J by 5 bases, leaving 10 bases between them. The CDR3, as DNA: TGTGCCAGCAGTTACGTCAGGGGCCACGAGCAGTACTTC. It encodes CASSYVRGHEQYF.

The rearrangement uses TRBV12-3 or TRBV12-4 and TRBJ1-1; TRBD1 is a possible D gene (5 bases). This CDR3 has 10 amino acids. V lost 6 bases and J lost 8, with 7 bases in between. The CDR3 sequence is CASRPGEAFF. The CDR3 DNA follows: TGTGCCAGCAGACCAGGGGAAGCTTTCTTT.